The rows below give T cell receptor beta chains drawn from one sample of a study of OX40 agonist ivuxolimab in advanced cancers. The protocol was immunoSEQ multiplex PCR, while the TCRdb copy is restricted to in-frame clones and leaves out a portion. Among 75,000 to 95,000 clones, about 89% were seen once, and the ten largest hold over 8%. The starting material was CD4+ or CD8+ T cells sorted from blood, obtained in a trial of the OX40 agonist ivuxolimab. The receptors here all came from an adult with an advanced solid tumor such as melanoma, head and neck, liver or kidney cancer. CDR3s include the opening cysteine and the closing phenylalanine or tryptophan. The order of the fields is clone size, D gene, J gene, V gene, CDR3 protein, CDR3 DNA. D genes are given only for firm matches. Only some rows state a clone size, as once, few, many or a class for expanded clones.

clone_size: .; d_call: .; j_call: TRBJ1-1; v_call: TRBV6-1; cdr3_aa: CASSESFKGNTEAFF; cdr3_nt: TGTGCCAGCAGTGAATCGTTCAAGGGGAACACTGAAGCTTTCTTT
clone_size: .; d_call: .; j_call: TRBJ2-6; v_call: TRBV6-5; cdr3_aa: CASSYSPATGANVLTF; cdr3_nt: TGTGCCAGCAGTTACTCTCCGGCTACTGGGGCCAACGTCCTGACTTTC
clone_size: .; d_call: TRBD2; j_call: TRBJ2-1; v_call: TRBV28; cdr3_aa: CAIGEGYNEQFF; cdr3_nt: TGTGCCATCGGGGAGGGGTACAATGAGCAGTTCTTC
clone_size: .; d_call: TRBD1; j_call: TRBJ2-6; v_call: TRBV4-1; cdr3_aa: CASSRPRGRQGTSGPNVLTF; cdr3_nt: TGCGCCAGCAGCCGGCCAAGAGGGAGACAGGGCACCTCTGGGCCCAACGTCCTGACTTTC
clone_size: .; d_call: .; j_call: TRBJ1-3; v_call: TRBV19; cdr3_aa: CASSRDRFSGNTIYF; cdr3_nt: TGTGCCAGTAGTAGAGACAGGTTTTCCGGAAACACCATATATTTT
clone_size: .; d_call: TRBD2; j_call: TRBJ2-1; v_call: TRBV29-1; cdr3_aa: CSVETLLLAGGRGYNEQFF; cdr3_nt: TGCAGCGTTGAAACCCTCCTACTAGCGGGAGGCCGAGGGTACAATGAGCAGTTCTTC
clone_size: .; d_call: .; j_call: TRBJ2-3; v_call: TRBV5-4; cdr3_aa: CASSPQRDTQYF; cdr3_nt: TGTGCCAGCAGCCCGCAGCGAGATACGCAGTATTTT
clone_size: .; d_call: .; j_call: TRBJ1-4; v_call: TRBV19; cdr3_aa: CASSSRWSGVSNEKLFF; cdr3_nt: TGTGCCAGTAGTTCCCGGTGGTCGGGGGTCAGTAATGAAAAACTGTTTTTT
clone_size: few; d_call: .; j_call: TRBJ1-1; v_call: TRBV30; cdr3_aa: CAWSVHQYTEAFF; cdr3_nt: TGTGCCTGGAGTGTACACCAGTACACTGAAGCTTTCTTT
clone_size: .; d_call: .; j_call: TRBJ2-2; v_call: TRBV7-3; cdr3_aa: CASSRLAYGELFF; cdr3_nt: TGTGCCAGCAGCCGTCTAGCGTACGGGGAGCTGTTTTTT
clone_size: .; d_call: .; j_call: TRBJ1-6; v_call: TRBV6-1; cdr3_aa: CASSSHRTVASPLHF; cdr3_nt: TGTGCCAGCAGTTCCCATCGGACGGTCGCCTCACCCCTCCACTTT
clone_size: .; d_call: .; j_call: TRBJ2-3; v_call: TRBV6-1; cdr3_aa: CASNRDNADTQYF; cdr3_nt: TGTGCCAGCAACAGGGACAATGCAGATACGCAGTATTTT
clone_size: .; d_call: .; j_call: TRBJ1-4; v_call: TRBV27; cdr3_aa: CASSSQAPEKLFF; cdr3_nt: TGTGCCAGCAGTTCCCAGGCCCCTGAAAAACTGTTTTTT
clone_size: .; d_call: .; j_call: TRBJ1-1; v_call: TRBV6-5; cdr3_aa: CASSYSASPGYTEAFF; cdr3_nt: TGTGCCAGCAGTTACTCGGCATCCCCTGGGTACACTGAAGCTTTCTTT
clone_size: .; d_call: TRBD1; j_call: TRBJ1-1; v_call: TRBV5-1; cdr3_aa: CASSPDRGAEAFF; cdr3_nt: TGCGCCAGCAGCCCGGACAGGGGTGCTGAAGCTTTCTTT
clone_size: few; d_call: TRBD1; j_call: TRBJ1-5; v_call: TRBV6-1; cdr3_aa: CASKYRGYEDQPQHF; cdr3_nt: TGTGCCAGCAAGTACAGGGGTTATGAGGATCAGCCCCAGCATTTT
clone_size: .; d_call: .; j_call: TRBJ2-5; v_call: TRBV29-1; cdr3_aa: CSALADSLLETQYF; cdr3_nt: TGCAGCGCCCTGGCCGACAGCCTCCTTGAGACCCAGTACTTC